The T cell receptor (beta chain) described here comes from a study of Graves' ophthalmopathy and Graves' hyperthyroidism. General study findings and limits: Using 13 signatures, a model distinguished ophthalmopathy from stable hyperthyroidism, reaching about 87% sensitivity and about 81% specificity.

From RNA, the CDR3 regions of TCR beta chains were amplified and sequenced. The first-round RT-PCR employed HTBI primers together with the Qiagen OneStep RT-PCR kit. A multiplex PCR was then performed as the second round. From the multiplex PCR reads, TCRdb called clonotypes with MiXCR, one entry per CDR3 protein. This sample carries about 400,000 distinct CDR3 sequences, around 19% of them seen once, and the ten largest clones take approximately 1.4%. The study enrolled ophthalmopathy donors with moderate-to-severe activity, CAS ≥3, NOSPECS ≥4 and duration under 3 months. Certain patients were not enrolled. These were patients with other autoimmune diseases, uncontrolled infections, pregnancy or lactation. It was from about 9.1 ml of fresh peripheral blood that the PBMCs came. This clonotype has at least ten counts. The antigen is undetermined. The V gene's germline CDR1 is DFQATT and CDR2 SNEGSKA (reference sequence). The CDR3 runs 13 residues. V was clipped by 1 base and J by 1 base, with 7 bases between them.

Sequencing was performed on peripheral blood. The clonotype was recovered from a woman aged 18-35 years with Graves' ophthalmopathy. The V call is TRBV20-1, the J call TRBJ1-1; no definite D call. The CDR3 loop is CSARAPANTEAFF. The CDR3 coding sequence is TGCAGTGCTAGAGCTCCGGCGAACACTGAAGCTTTCTTT.